This TCR beta chain was identified during a study of blood T cell repertoires in COVID-19. The V segment lost 1 base and the J segment 2 bases; nucleotides outside the gene matches: 10. The CDR3 spans 19 residues. Germline lookup yields CDR1 LNHDA and CDR2 SQIVND (reference sequence). In the original analysis: Quantification of nucleated cells was approximated via reference gene primer amplification. Some clones are missing from TCRdb's copy, which holds only in-frame ones; the method was immunoSEQ multiplex PCR. The V and J calls and clone size were taken over from that table, and D and trimming were inferred from the DNA. The data show tens of thousands of clones, 90% seen once.

The rearrangement links TRBV19 to TRBJ1-5; TRBD1 matches at 11 bases. The sample consisted of peripheral blood. The sequence came from a man aged 50-59 years with acute or convalescent COVID-19. The CDR3 sequence is CASSIVGTGGPGGNQPQHF. For the CDR3, the DNA is TGTGCCAGTAGTATAGTAGGGACAGGGGGTCCGGGGGGCAATCAGCCCCAGCATTTT.